This TCR beta chain originates from a study of Ad26.COV2.S vaccination and SARS-CoV-2 variants. Data came from immunoSEQ multiplex PCR; TCRdb stores just in-frame clones and leaves some out. The sample lists roughly 350,000 clones, approximately 86% occurring once. Treatment: some 20 received Ad26.COV2.S at low or high dose, single or two shots; five or six received placebo; per-sample allocation not given. Samples were taken on day 63 after the first vaccine or placebo injection. Germline CDR1 and CDR2: SGHNT and YYREEE (reference sequence). V lost 2 bases and J lost 3, with 14 bases in between. The CDR3 sequence is 15 residues long.

The chain has TRBV5-4 and TRBJ1-2; no clear D. This sequence was found in a person aged 18-65 years who received the Ad26.COV2.S COVID-19 vaccine or a placebo. The sequences come from peripheral blood, collected in a trial of Ad26.COV2.S vaccine versus placebo. The CDR3 DNA is TGTGCCAGCAGCTTCACGACCGTTCGGGACTATGGCTACACCTTC. Amino acids: CASSFTTVRDYGYTF. Full variable domain (missing parts from reference TRBV5-4 and TRBJ1-2): ETGVTQSPTHLIKTRGQQVTLRCSSQSGHNTVSWYQQALGQGPQFIFQYYREEENGRGNFPPRFSGLQFPNYSSELNVNALELDDSALYLCASSFTTVRDYGYTFGSGTRLTVV.